This T cell receptor (beta chain) came from a study of blood T cell repertoires in COVID-19. Study-level background: Researchers got acute and convalescent COVID-19 samples from the United States, Italy and Spain. The analysed material was cDNA or gDNA that came from T cells, B-cell-depleted T cells, or PBMCs.

Authors' analysis steps: Reference gene primer amplification gave nucleated cell count estimates. Sequenced by immunoSEQ multiplex PCR; TCRdb stores in-frame clones only, minus some. D and trimming come from the DNA, and the V and J calls and clone size come from that table. The sample includes approximately 200,000 clones, approximately 83% of them seen just once. Participant ages covered about 18 to 100 years across about 22 US areas. This clone was observed once. V was shortened by 3 bases and J by 5 bases, with 22 bases between the two germline ends. This CDR3 has 17 amino acids. Germline CDR1 reads MGHRA; CDR2 reads YSYEKL.

The sequence derives from a woman between 40 and 55 years old with acute COVID-19. The sequenced sample was PBMCs or T cells enriched from blood (not recorded which). V usage is TRBV4-1 and J usage is TRBJ2-5; tentatively, D is TRBD2 (9 bases). The DNA of the CDR3 is TGCGCCAGCAGCCACTGGACAGGGCGGGAGGGCCAGGAGACCCAGTACTTC. Residues: CASSHWTGREGQETQYF.